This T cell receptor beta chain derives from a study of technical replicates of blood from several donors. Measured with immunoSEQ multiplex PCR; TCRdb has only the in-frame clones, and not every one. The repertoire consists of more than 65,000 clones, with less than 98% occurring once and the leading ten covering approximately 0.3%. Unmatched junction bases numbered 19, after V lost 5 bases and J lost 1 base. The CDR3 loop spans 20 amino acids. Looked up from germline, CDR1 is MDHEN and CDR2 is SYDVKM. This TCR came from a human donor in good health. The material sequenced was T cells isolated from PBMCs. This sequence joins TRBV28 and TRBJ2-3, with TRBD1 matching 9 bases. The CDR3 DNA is TGTGCCAGCAGTACCCCTAGGCCCCTTACAGGGGGCAGAGGCACAGATACGCAGTATTTT. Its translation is CASSTPRPLTGGRGTDTQYF.